This TCR beta chain derives from a study of cytomegalovirus exposure and HLA in healthy donors. Vbeta (60) and Jbeta (13) primers were used in the PCR. Data came from immunoSEQ multiplex PCR; TCRdb stores just in-frame clones and leaves some out. The sample records 150,000 to 200,000 clones, approximately 82% being singletons. J lost 3 bases, V lost 5 bases, and 8 bases had no gene match. The CDR3 consists of 15 residues. Germline V gene lookup returns CDR1 LNHDA and CDR2 SQIVND (reference sequence). Whole-study findings and limits: A later analysis found most CMV-associated TCR beta chains apparently HLA-restricted. In an earlier analysis, in approximately 570 donors, most V segments appeared productive either ~90% or ~30% of the time. Associated with cytomegalovirus, according to the listing, were 150 to 200 TCR beta chains.

Concerning this clone: What it recognizes is unknown.

The V and J genes are TRBV19 and TRBJ1-1, with 8 bases fitting TRBD1. Material for sequencing was PBMCs. This receptor was identified in a male donor in good health and CMV-seropositive. The CDR3: CASSWDRYGDTEAFF. The CDR3 DNA reads TGTGCCAGTAGTTGGGACAGGTACGGGGACACTGAAGCTTTCTTT.